Below are 9 T cell receptor beta chains sequenced from a single sample in a study of cytomegalovirus exposure and HLA in healthy donors. PCR used 60 Vbeta primers and 13 Jbeta primers. The method was immunoSEQ multiplex PCR; TCRdb's version includes in-frame clones alone and lacks a portion of them. The sample lists approximately 150,000 clones; roughly 77% were seen once. Sequenced sample: PBMCs. The receptors derive from a man aged 18 to 29 in good health and CMV-seropositive.

The chain carries TRBV6-6 and TRBJ1-4; D is possibly TRBD1 (5 bases). This CDR3 has 15 residues. V lost 5 bases and J 0 bases, leaving 10 bases between the germline ends. Germline CDR1 is MNHNY and CDR2 is SVGAGI (reference sequence). The CDR3 nucleotides read TGTGCCAGCAGTCTACAAGGGGCAACTAATGAAAAACTGTTTTTT. It yields the protein CASSLQGATNEKLFF.

The V and J genes are TRBV4-1 and TRBJ2-1; the match to TRBD2 covers 9 bases. V shed 5 bases, J shed 8 bases, and the junction held 13 bases outside the gene matches. This CDR3 has 16 residues. Germline CDR1 MGHRA, CDR2 YSYEKL. The CDR3: CASSVRWAGGSDEQFF. The CDR3 region has the DNA TGCGCCAGCAGCGTCCGGTGGGCGGGAGGGTCGGATGAGCAGTTCTTC.

The chain carries TRBV7-9 and TRBJ1-3; a possible D gene is TRBD1 (6 bases). V was shortened by 0 bases and J by 2 bases, with 11 bases between the two germline ends. The germline V gene encodes CDR1 SEHNR and CDR2 FQNEAQ (reference sequence). This CDR3 contains 16 residues. CDR3 sequence reads: CASSLAWGQTGNTIYF. CDR3 nucleotide sequence: TGTGCCAGCAGCTTAGCGTGGGGGCAAACTGGAAACACCATATATTTT. The variable domain in full, completed from reference TRBV7-9 and TRBJ1-3, reads DTGVSQNPRHKITKRGQNVTFRCDPISEHNRLYWYRQTLGQGPEFLTYFQNEAQLEKSRLLSDRFSAERPKGSFSTLEIQRTEQGDSAMYLCASSLAWGQTGNTIYFGEGSWLTVV.

This clone was found a few times. The CDR3 region is CASSPWTGKIQETQYF. The CDR3 DNA reads TGTGCCAGCAGCCCTTGGACAGGGAAAATCCAAGAGACCCAGTACTTC. The chain carries TRBV7-8 and TRBJ2-5; 8 bases align to TRBD1. Germline CDR1 reads SGHVS; CDR2 reads FQNEAQ. The V gene end was trimmed by 5 bases and the J gene end by 1 base; junction bases not matched to a gene: 9. CDR3 size: 16 residues.

The rearrangement uses TRBV2 and TRBJ2-4, with D possibly being TRBD2 (5 bases). This CDR3 is built from 14 residues. Trimming shortened V by 3 bases and J by 9 bases, and 15 bases separated the two germline ends. Germline V lookup: CDR1 SNHLY, CDR2 FYNNEI. The CDR3 DNA reads as TGTGCCAGCAGTGATGAACTAGTCGGAAGCATTCAGTACTTC. It is translated as CASSDELVGSIQYF.

The chain links TRBV5-1 to TRBJ2-1, with TRBD1 as a possible D gene (5 bases). Germline V gene lookup returns CDR1 SGHRS and CDR2 YFSETQ. The CDR3 extends over 14 amino acids. Trimming pared 6 bases from V and 4 bases from J, leaving 14 bases between. CDR3 nucleotide sequence: TGCGCCAGCAATCCGGGCCCAGGGTACAATGAGCAGTTCTTC. Protein sequence: CASNPGPGYNEQFF.

This clone was observed a few times. This sequence joins TRBV5-4 and TRBJ2-3; 9 positions agree with TRBD2. From germline, CDR1 is SGHNT and CDR2 YYREEE (reference sequence). There are 17 residues in the CDR3. Unmatched junction bases numbered 12, after V lost 7 bases and J lost 0 bases. The DNA of the CDR3 is TGTGCCAGCGTGAACAGACTAGCGGCTGCTAGCACAGATACGCAGTATTTT. It codes for CASVNRLAAASTDTQYF.

The chain uses TRBV7-9 and TRBJ1-3, with no clear D. The V gene's germline CDR1 is SEHNR and CDR2 FQNEAQ (reference sequence). The CDR3 consists of 16 residues. Between the trimmed V and J ends, which lost 5 bases and 0 bases, there was a span of 14 bases. CDR3 amino acids: CASSLMPTASGNTIYF. The DNA of the CDR3 is TGTGCCAGCAGCCTTATGCCCACAGCCTCTGGAAACACCATATATTTT.

The rearrangement uses TRBV7-6 and TRBJ2-5; D gene unclear. Trimming took 4 bases from V and 2 from J, leaving 20 bases between them. CDR3 length: 17 residues. CDR1 is SGHVS, CDR2 FNYEAQ, per germline. CDR3 region: CASSSYNPRLIQETQYF. In DNA form, the CDR3 reads TGTGCCAGCAGCTCCTATAACCCCCGACTTATACAAGAGACCCAGTACTTC.